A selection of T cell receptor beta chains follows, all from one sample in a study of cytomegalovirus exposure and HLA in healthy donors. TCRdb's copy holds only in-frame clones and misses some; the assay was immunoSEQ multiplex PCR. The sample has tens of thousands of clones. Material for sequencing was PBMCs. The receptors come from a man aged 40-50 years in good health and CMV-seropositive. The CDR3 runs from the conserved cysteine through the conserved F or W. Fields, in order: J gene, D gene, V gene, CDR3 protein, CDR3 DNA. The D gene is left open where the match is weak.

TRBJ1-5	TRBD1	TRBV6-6	CASILQGANQPQHF	TGTGCCAGCATTCTACAGGGGGCAAATCAGCCCCAGCATTTT
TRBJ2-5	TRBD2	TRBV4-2	CASSQEFLAGSETQYF	TGTGCCAGCAGCCAAGAGTTCCTAGCGGGATCAGAGACCCAGTACTTC
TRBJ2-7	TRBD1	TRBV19	CASSPGQGVWEQYF	TGTGCCAGTAGTCCGGGACAGGGGGTTTGGGAGCAGTACTTC
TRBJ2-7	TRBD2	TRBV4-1	CASSQAGPGTTTYEQYF	TGCGCCAGCAGCCAAGCTGGGCCCGGGACTACCACTTACGAGCAGTACTTC
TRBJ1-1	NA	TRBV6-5	CASSYIGGGAEAFF	TGTGCCAGCAGTTACATCGGGGGAGGAGCTGAAGCTTTCTTT
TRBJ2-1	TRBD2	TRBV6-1	CASSENFGGNEQFF	TGTGCCAGCAGTGAAAATTTCGGGGGGAATGAGCAGTTCTTC
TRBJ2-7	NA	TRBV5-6	CASSLLGGVHEQYF	TGTGCCAGCAGCTTGCTTGGAGGAGTCCACGAGCAGTACTTC
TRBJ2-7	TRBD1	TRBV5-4	CASGNLDRGYEQYF	TGTGCCAGCGGAAATTTGGACAGGGGATACGAGCAGTACTTC
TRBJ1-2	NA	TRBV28	CASNTGYRDGYTF	TGTGCCAGCAATACAGGGTACCGCGATGGCTACACCTTC
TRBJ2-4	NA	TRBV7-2	CASSLSVGGNIQYF	TGTGCCAGCAGCTTATCTGTCGGGGGAAACATTCAGTACTTC
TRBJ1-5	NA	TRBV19	CASSIGEGWDQPQHF	TGTGCCAGTAGTATAGGCGAGGGATGGGATCAGCCCCAGCATTTT
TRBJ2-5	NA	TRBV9	CASSAGTLETQYF	TGTGCCAGCAGCGCCGGGACATTGGAGACCCAGTACTTC
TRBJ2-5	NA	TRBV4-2	CASSQVVSTETQYF	TGTGCCAGCAGCCAAGTCGTTAGCACCGAGACCCAGTACTTC
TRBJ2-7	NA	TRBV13	CASSLRANSYEQYF	TGTGCCAGCAGCTTAAGAGCGAACTCCTACGAGCAGTACTTC
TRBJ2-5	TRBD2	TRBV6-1	CASTGGERWKETQYF	TGTGCCAGCACGGGGGGGGAGAGATGGAAAGAGACCCAGTACTTC
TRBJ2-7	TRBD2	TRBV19	CASRTSGSGYEQYF	TGTGCCAGTAGGACTAGCGGGAGCGGGTACGAGCAGTACTTC
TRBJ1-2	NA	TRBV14	CASSPGVSAGYTF	TGTGCCAGCAGCCCGGGAGTCTCCGCTGGCTACACCTTC
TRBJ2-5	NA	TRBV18	CASSPQIETQYF	TGTGCCAGCTCACCCCAGATAGAGACCCAGTACTTC
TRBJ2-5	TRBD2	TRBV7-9	CASSPELAGVETQYF	TGTGCCAGCAGCCCTGAACTAGCGGGGGTGGAGACCCAGTACTTC
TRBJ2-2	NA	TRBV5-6	CASSWGLGTGELFF	TGTGCCAGCAGCTGGGGGCTAGGGACCGGGGAGCTGTTTTTT